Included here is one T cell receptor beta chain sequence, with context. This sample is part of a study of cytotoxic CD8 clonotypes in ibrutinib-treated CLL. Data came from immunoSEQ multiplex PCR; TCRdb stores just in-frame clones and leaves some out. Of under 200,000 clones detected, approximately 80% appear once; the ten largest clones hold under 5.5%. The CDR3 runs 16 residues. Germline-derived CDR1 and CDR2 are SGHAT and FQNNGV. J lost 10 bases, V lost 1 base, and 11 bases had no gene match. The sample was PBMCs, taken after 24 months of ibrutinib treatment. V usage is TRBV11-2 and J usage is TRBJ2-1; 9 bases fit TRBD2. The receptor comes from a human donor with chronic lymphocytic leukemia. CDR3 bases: TGTGCCAGCAGCTTAGCGGTGAGTGGGACTAGCTGGGAGCAGTTCTTC. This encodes CASSLAVSGTSWEQFF.